These 6 T cell receptor beta chains came from one sample sequenced in a study of blood T cell repertoires in COVID-19. Data came from immunoSEQ multiplex PCR; TCRdb stores just in-frame clones and leaves some out. The sample has approximately 290,000 clones, roughly 88% seen once. The sequencing sample was made of peripheral blood. The receptor source for this set is a human donor with COVID-19, enrolled during active disease. The donor label of this sample is uncertain.

The chain has TRBV25-1 and TRBJ2-6; perhaps TRBD2 as D (6 bases). The V gene lost 4 bases and the J gene lost 4 bases, with 11 bases spanning the gap. Germline V gene sequence: CDR1 MGHDK, CDR2 SYGVNS. This CDR3 spans 15 amino acids. As DNA, the CDR3 is TGTGCCAGCAGTGCCCCCGGGAGCGGGGCCAACGTCCTGACTTTC. Its translation is CASSAPGSGANVLTF.

The chain's CDR3 is CASSVPGTSGNEQFF. The DNA of the CDR3 is TGTGCCAGCAGCGTCCCCGGGACTAGCGGTAATGAGCAGTTCTTC. The chain couples TRBV9 to TRBJ2-1, with 11 positions matching TRBD2. CDR1 and CDR2 (germline): SGDLS, YYNGEE. V shed 2 bases and J 7 bases; nucleotides not matched to a gene: 5. The CDR3 contains 15 residues.

This chain connects TRBV7-3 to TRBJ2-3, with 9 nucleotides matching TRBD1. Germline CDR1 SGHTA, CDR2 FQGTGA. The junction had 1 base not matched to a gene; V was cut back by 4 bases and J by 5 bases. There are 13 residues in the CDR3. For the CDR3, the DNA is TGTGCCAGCAGCTCGGGACAGGGAGATACGCAGTATTTT. Protein product: CASSSGQGDTQYF. Based on the CDR3 plus reference TRBV7-3 and TRBJ2-3, the full variable domain is GAGVSQTPSNKVTEKGKYVELRCDPISGHTALYWYRQSLGQGPEFLIYFQGTGAADDSGLPNDRFFAVRPEGSVSTLKIQRTERGDSAVYLCASSSGQGDTQYFGPGTRLTVL.

J is TRBJ1-4 and V is TRBV3-1 (or the pseudogene TRBV3-2); D remains ambiguous. From germline, CDR1 is LGHDT and CDR2 YNNKEL (reference sequence). The CDR3 runs 14 residues. Trimming took 5 bases from V and 6 from J, leaving 13 bases between them. CDR3 in DNA: TGTGCCAGCAGCACCCCCGGCCAGGATGAAAAACTGTTTTTT. Amino acid sequence: CASSTPGQDEKLFF.

The chain uses TRBV2 and TRBJ2-7, with TRBD2 matching 10 bases. Germline CDR1 SNHLY, CDR2 FYNNEI. CDR3 length equals 15 residues. Losses at the gene ends were 7 bases for V and 3 bases for J; bases not matched to a gene: 9. CDR3 region: CASNPSGRASYEQYF. In DNA, the CDR3 is TGTGCCAGCAACCCAAGCGGGAGGGCGAGCTACGAGCAGTACTTC.

The chain joins TRBV30 to TRBJ1-4; D is unresolved. Germline V gene sequence: CDR1 GTSNPN, CDR2 SVGIG (reference sequence). The CDR3 loop spans 14 amino acids. Trimming removed 2 bases at V and 7 bases at J, with 14 bases between. CDR3 sequence (DNA): TGTGCCTGGAGTAAACGGAGTCCTTCTGAAAAACTGTTTTTT. It codes for CAWSKRSPSEKLFF. The complete variable domain, with remaining parts taken from reference TRBV30 and TRBJ1-4, reads SQTIHQWPATLVQPVGSPLSLECTVEGTSNPNLYWYRQAAGRGLQLLFYSVGIGQISSEVPQNLSASRPQDRQFILSSKKLLLSDSGFYLCAWSKRSPSEKLFFGSGTQLSVL.